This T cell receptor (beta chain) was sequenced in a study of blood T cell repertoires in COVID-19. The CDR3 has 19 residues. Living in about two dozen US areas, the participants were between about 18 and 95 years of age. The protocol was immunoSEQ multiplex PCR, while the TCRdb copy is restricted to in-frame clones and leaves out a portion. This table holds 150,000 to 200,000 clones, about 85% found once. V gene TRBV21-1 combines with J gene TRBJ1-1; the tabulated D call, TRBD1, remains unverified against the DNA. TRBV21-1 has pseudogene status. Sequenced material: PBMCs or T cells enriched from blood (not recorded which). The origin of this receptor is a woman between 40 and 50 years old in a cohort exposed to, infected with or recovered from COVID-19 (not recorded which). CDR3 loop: CASSKLNRGDVGGDTEAFF. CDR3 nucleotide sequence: TGTGCCAGCAGCAAGCTTAACAGGGGGGACGTAGGTGGGGACACTGAAGCTTTCTTT.